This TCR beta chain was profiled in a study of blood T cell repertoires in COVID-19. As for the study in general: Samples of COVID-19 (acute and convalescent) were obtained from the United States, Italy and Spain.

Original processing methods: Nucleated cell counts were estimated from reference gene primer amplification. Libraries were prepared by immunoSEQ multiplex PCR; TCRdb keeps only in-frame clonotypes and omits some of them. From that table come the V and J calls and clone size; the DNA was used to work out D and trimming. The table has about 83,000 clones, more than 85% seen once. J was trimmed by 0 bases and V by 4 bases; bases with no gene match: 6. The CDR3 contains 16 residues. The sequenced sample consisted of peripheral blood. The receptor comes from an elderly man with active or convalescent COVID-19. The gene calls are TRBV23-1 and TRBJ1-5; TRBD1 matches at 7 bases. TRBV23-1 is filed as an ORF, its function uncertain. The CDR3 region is CASSPRTGNSNQPQHF. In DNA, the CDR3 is TGCGCCAGCAGTCCCCGGACAGGAAATAGCAATCAGCCCCAGCATTTT.